Following are 10 T cell receptor beta chains from one sample sequenced in a study of blood T cell repertoires in COVID-19 (dated by TCRdb to 2020 to 2022). Libraries were made using the immunoSEQ multiplex PCR assay. Sourced from immuneACCESS, this table was stored by TCRdb with only in-frame sequences that have V and J called. A share of the clones is absent; for the studies checked, an unresolved V gene accounts for under half, and the remainder has no known explanation. The sample contains about 100,000 clones, roughly nine tenths of them found a single time. Of the sample, under 2% is held by the ten largest clones. The sample taken for sequencing was peripheral blood. The receptors were gathered from a human donor with active COVID-19. The donor label of this sample is uncertain.

The V gene is TRBV28, the J gene TRBJ1-2; D not resolved. Germline assignment: CDR1 MDHEN and CDR2 SYDVKM. Trimming cost V 3 bases and J 7 bases, with 9 bases left between them. CDR3 length equals 12 residues. DNA for the CDR3: TGTGCCAGCAGTTTGACACGTTCTGGCTACACCTTC. Translated, it gives CASSLTRSGYTF.

The chain couples TRBV3-1 (or the pseudogene TRBV3-2) to TRBJ2-7, with 8 positions matching TRBD2. This CDR3 contains 15 residues. V was pared by 4 bases and J by 0 bases, with 5 bases of the junction left unmatched. CDR1 and CDR2 (germline): LGHDT, YNNKEL (reference sequence). The CDR3 reads CASSPSTSGSYEQYF. CDR3 nucleotide sequence: TGTGCCAGCAGCCCCTCCACTAGCGGCTCCTACGAGCAGTACTTC.

V usage is TRBV5-1 and J usage is TRBJ1-2, with 9 bases identical to TRBD1. CDR3 size: 15 residues. Germline values: CDR1 SGHRS, CDR2 YFSETQ. V shed 4 bases, J shed 6 bases, and the junction held 10 bases outside the gene matches. The CDR3 region has the DNA TGCGCCAGCAGCACACGACAGGGGGGGATCGATGGCTACACCTTC. This gives the protein CASSTRQGGIDGYTF.

The V and J genes are TRBV7-6 and TRBJ2-1, with 10 bases lining up with TRBD2. V was clipped by 0 bases and J by 9 bases; unmatched bases: 5. Germline V gives CDR1 SGHVS, CDR2 FNYEAQ. CDR3 length: 15 residues. The CDR3 DNA is TGTGCCAGCAGCTTAGCGTCTAGCGGGGGTAGTGAGCAGTTCTTC. It translates to CASSLASSGGSEQFF.

The rearrangement joins TRBV5-1 to TRBJ1-1; 7 bases are a match to TRBD1. The V segment lost 4 bases and the J segment 2 bases; nucleotides outside the gene matches: 8. CDR1 and CDR2 from the germline V gene are SGHRS and YFSETQ. This CDR3 is built from 15 residues. This CDR3 reads CASSPRDSPNTEAFF. Here the CDR3 DNA reads TGCGCCAGCAGCCCTCGGGACAGCCCCAACACTGAAGCTTTCTTT.

This CDR3 reads CASSTTPGQGLGNQPQHF. The CDR3 coding sequence is TGTGCCAGTAGCACAACGCCGGGACAGGGTCTGGGCAATCAGCCCCAGCATTTT. V gene TRBV19 combines with J gene TRBJ1-5, with 9 positions matching TRBD1. CDR1 and CDR2 (germline): LNHDA, SQIVND (reference sequence). The ends lost 6 bases at V and 2 bases at J; junction bases unmatched: 14. The CDR3 runs to 18 residues.

V and J are TRBV9 and TRBJ1-4, with TRBD1 as a possible D gene (6 bases). This CDR3 region has 15 residues. V lost 5 bases and J 8 bases, leaving 19 bases between the germline ends. From germline, CDR1 is SGDLS and CDR2 YYNGEE. CDR3 DNA: TGTGCCAGCAGTGGGGACAAACCCCTAAAGGAAAAACTGTTTTTT. Its translation: CASSGDKPLKEKLFF.

This chain links TRBV7-9 with TRBJ2-1; TRBD2 agrees at 9 bases. This CDR3 region has 15 residues. The junction had 5 bases not matched to a gene; V was cut back by 4 bases and J by 4 bases. The V gene's germline CDR1 is SEHNR and CDR2 FQNEAQ (reference sequence). CDR3 loop: CASSSSGGLYNEQFF. The CDR3 bases are TGTGCCAGCAGCTCCAGCGGGGGGCTTTACAATGAGCAGTTCTTC.

The rearrangement links TRBV5-4 to TRBJ1-2, with 11 bases lining up with TRBD1. Germline V CDR1 and CDR2: SGHNT, YYREEE (reference sequence). After removal of 4 bases from V and 2 bases from J, the junction contained 7 bases not matched to a gene. CDR3 length: 16 residues. The CDR3 loop is CASSQGGQGENYGYTF. CDR3 nucleotides: TGTGCCAGCAGCCAGGGGGGACAGGGGGAAAACTATGGCTACACCTTC.

The chain uses TRBV6-6 and TRBJ2-2; D perhaps matches TRBD1 (6 bases). CDR3 length equals 15 residues. V was pared by 8 bases and J by 4 bases, with 17 bases between. In germline, CDR1 is MNHNY, CDR2 SVGAGI (reference sequence). CDR3 amino acids: CASSSWTVGTGELFF. The CDR3 nucleotides read TGTGCCAGCTCCAGCTGGACAGTCGGCACCGGGGAGCTGTTTTTT.